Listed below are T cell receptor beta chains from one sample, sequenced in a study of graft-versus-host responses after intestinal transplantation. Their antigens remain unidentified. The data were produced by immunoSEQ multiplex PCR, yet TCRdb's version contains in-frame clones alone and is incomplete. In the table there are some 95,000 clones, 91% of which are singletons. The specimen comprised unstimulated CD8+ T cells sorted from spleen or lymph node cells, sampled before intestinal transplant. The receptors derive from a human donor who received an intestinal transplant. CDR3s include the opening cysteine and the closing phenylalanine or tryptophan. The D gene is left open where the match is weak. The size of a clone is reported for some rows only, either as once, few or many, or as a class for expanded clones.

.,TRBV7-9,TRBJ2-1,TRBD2,TGTGCCAGCAGCCTTGGACTAGCGGGGTCCGGCCGTAAGTTCTTC,CASSLGLAGSGRKFF
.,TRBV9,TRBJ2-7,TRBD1,TGTGCCAGCAGCCCCCGACAGGGAATTACCTACGAGCAGTACTTC,CASSPRQGITYEQYF
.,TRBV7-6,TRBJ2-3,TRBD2,TGTGCCAGCAGCTTACGGACTAGCGTTGGCACAGATACGCAGTATTTT,CASSLRTSVGTDTQYF
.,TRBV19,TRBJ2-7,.,TGTGCCAGTAGTAGGTCTGGCGGCGACTACGAGCAGTACTTC,CASSRSGGDYEQYF
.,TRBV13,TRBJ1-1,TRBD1,TGTGCCAGCAGCTCCGAGGGACAGGTGAACACTGAAGCTTTCTTT,CASSSEGQVNTEAFF
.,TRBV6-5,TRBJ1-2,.,TGTGCCAGCAGTCAAAAAGGGGGCTATGGCTACACCTTC,CASSQKGGYGYTF
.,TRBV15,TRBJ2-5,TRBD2,TGTGCCACCAGCGCGCGACTAGCGGAAAAAGAGACCCAGTACTTC,CATSARLAEKETQYF
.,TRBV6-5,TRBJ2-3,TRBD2,TGTGCCAGCAAACTAGCGGACTCCACAGATACGCAGTATTTT,CASKLADSTDTQYF
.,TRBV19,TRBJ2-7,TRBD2,TGTGCCAGTAGTATAACAGCGGGAGGGCCTGGCGAGCAGTACTTC,CASSITAGGPGEQYF
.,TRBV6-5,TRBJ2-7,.,TGTGCCAGCAGCGCCCGGGATCCCTACGAGCAGTACTTC,CASSARDPYEQYF
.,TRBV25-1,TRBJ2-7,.,TGTGCCAGCAGTGAGCAGGCTTACGAGCAGTACTTC,CASSEQAYEQYF
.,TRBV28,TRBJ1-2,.,TGTGCCAGCAGTTTATTACGGGAAGGCTATGGCTACACCTTC,CASSLLREGYGYTF
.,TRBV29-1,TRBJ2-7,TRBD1,TGCAGCGTTGTCACAGCTGACAGGGGCTACGAGCAGTACTTC,CSVVTADRGYEQYF
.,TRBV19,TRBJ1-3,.,TGTGCCAGTACCGCGTATGGAAACACCATATATTTT,CASTAYGNTIYF
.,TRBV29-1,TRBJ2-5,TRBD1,TGCAGCGTTGAACGCAGGGGGCAGGGGGAGACCCAGTACTTC,CSVERRGQGETQYF
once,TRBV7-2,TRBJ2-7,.,TGTGCCAGCAGCTTAGCTGGCGGGGAGTTAAAACCCTACGAGCAGTACTTC,CASSLAGGELKPYEQYF